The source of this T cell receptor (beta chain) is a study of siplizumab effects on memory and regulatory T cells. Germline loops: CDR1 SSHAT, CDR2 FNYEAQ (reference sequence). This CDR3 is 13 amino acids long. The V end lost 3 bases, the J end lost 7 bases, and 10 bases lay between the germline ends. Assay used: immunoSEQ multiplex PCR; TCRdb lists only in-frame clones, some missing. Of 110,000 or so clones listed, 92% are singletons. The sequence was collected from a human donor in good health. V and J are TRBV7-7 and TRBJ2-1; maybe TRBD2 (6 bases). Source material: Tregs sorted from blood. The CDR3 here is CASSLGGQNEQFF. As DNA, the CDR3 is TGTGCCAGCAGCTTGGGGGGTCAGAATGAGCAGTTCTTC.